This paragraph covers one TCR beta chain sequence. This clonotype was picked up many times. The specificity of this receptor is unknown. The record has no base qualities; no much larger clone is one base away. The cysteine opens and the phenylalanine closes a CDR3 of 12 amino acids. The entry retains the CDR3 DNA only, 36 bases that are in frame from base 1. The junction carries 13 bases between V and J, which are trimmed by 6 bases and 8 bases respectively. The source of the sample is a study of T cells in Graves' hyperthyroidism and ophthalmopathy (dated 2019 in TCRdb). Regarding the complete study: Peripheral blood samples were taken at initial diagnosis, before any treatment was given. After blood sampling, hyperthyroidism patients were treated with methimazole at a starting dose of 30 mg daily, and ophthalmopathy patients were treated with high-dose intravenous methylprednisolone. The paper describes TCR Vbeta CDR3 sequencing of 140 or so peripheral blood samples, made up of 43 ophthalmopathy patients, around 73 hyperthyroidism patients and 17 progressor patients. Whether ophthalmopathy could be predicted prospectively was tested in an independent validation cohort made up of 18 to 20 hyperthyroidism patients plus 17 patients who later progressed to ophthalmopathy. In more than 5 Graves' hyperthyroidism patients, the study also compared T-cell repertoires from thyroid tissue with T-cell repertoires from blood. The 75 to 100 discovery patients were randomly divided into training and test sets at a 7:3 ratio. TCR V-J signatures able to tell the groups apart were searched for in a discovery cohort of 95 to 100 patients, of whom 40 to 45 had Graves' ophthalmopathy and around 58 had stable Graves' hyperthyroidism.

On the study overall, not on this receptor specifically: No statistical method was used to set the sample size in advance, and investigators knew the group allocation. Ophthalmopathy was separated from stable hyperthyroidism by a 13 V-J signature model, with 87.88% sensitivity and 81% to 82% specificity obtained in cross-validation and 80%/75% obtained in testing. In validation, the model predicted progression to ophthalmopathy with 55% to 71% sensitivity and less than 75% specificity, a median of 6.5 months before onset. Blood samples also contained most of the expanded thyroid clonotypes (frequency above 0.001), which suggests that blood repertoires may reflect thyroid immune responses.

Stable Graves' hyperthyroidism was defined as no progression to ophthalmopathy during 18 months of follow-up. The hyperthyroidism patients were between 18 and 65 years old and newly diagnosed, with a disease duration of less than 2 months. Any patient with an uncontrolled infection, another autoimmune disease, pregnancy or lactation was excluded. Diagnoses were based on clinical symptoms, serum thyroxine and TRAb, thyroid ultrasound and orbital computed tomography. PBMCs were separated from roughly 9.6 ml of fresh peripheral blood using Ficoll-Paque density gradient centrifugation. Total RNA was extracted using Trizol reagent, and RNA quality was assessed on an Agilent 2100 Bioanalyzer. The TCR beta CDR3 regions were amplified from RNA transcripts. The first round of RT-PCR for the TCR CDR3 was performed with the HTBI primer set and the Qiagen OneStep RT-PCR kit. Libraries were constructed in a second round of multiplex PCR, after which size selection and purification were performed. Libraries were sequenced paired-end with 100 bp reads on an Illumina HiSeq2000. Turning to the authors' computational methods: Raw data were processed with SOAPnuke, discarding reads with adapters, uncalled bases, mean Phred below 15, or no exact constant-primer or identifier match. High-quality paired reads were merged using COPE v1.2.5, and each unique nucleotide sequence was defined as a clonotype. Clonotypes were aligned to IMGT TRBV, TRBD and TRBJ reference segments using MiTCR v1.1. The analysis included only V-J combinations with a frequency above 0.0001, which together covered approximately 99% of the repertoires. A TCS score was defined as the ratio of F50 (clonal expansion) to E x V (chaos), with BLOSUM62-based TCRdist applied between CDR3 peptides within each V-J. Welch's t-statistics and random forest reduced just over 500 V-J features to some 14, which were used in a naive Bayes classifier (R e1071). Thyroid-blood repertoire similarity was quantified with the Morisita-Horn index. TCRdb reprocessed the public reads (quality trimming at Q25 with fastp, clone calling with MiXCR) and kept in-frame beta chains. Here each entry gathers all rows of one CDR3 protein and keeps the most common genes and DNA. TCRdb's processing, not the authors', yielded these V and J calls. The sample table records around 720,000 distinct CDR3 sequences; 35% of these occur just once. The ten largest clonotypes hold more than 25% of the sample.

The sequencing sample was made of blood. The rearranged chain carries TRBV12-3 or TRBV12-4 and TRBJ1-2, with the D gene call left open. This sequence was found in a woman aged 40-49 years with Graves' hyperthyroidism. The DNA sequence follows: TGTGCCAGCAGAGTTGGAACCGGGGGCTACACCTTC. It specifies CASRVGTGGYTF.